This section outlines one T cell receptor beta chain sequence together with its context. This clonotype came up once. Its antigen remains undetermined. No much larger clone exists at a distance of one base, and base qualities are not known. Support from one read is weak. TCR beta CDR3 regions were amplified from RNA transcripts for repertoire sequencing. A first-round RT-PCR used HTBI primers with the Qiagen OneStep RT-PCR kit, followed by a second-round multiplex PCR, size selection and purification. Libraries were sequenced on an Illumina HiSeq2000 using paired-end 100 bp reads. From the authors' description of their analysis: SOAPnuke was used to process the reads, throwing out any read that had adapters, had uncalled bases, had a mean Phred below 15, or lacked an exact constant-primer or identifier match. High-quality paired reads were merged with COPE v1.2.5. Clonotypes were defined as unique nucleotide sequences and were aligned to IMGT TRB V, D and J references using MiTCR v1.1. Analysis was restricted to V-J combinations with a frequency above 0.0001, which covered roughly 99% of repertoires. For each V-J combination, a TCR clonal expansion and chaos score was defined as F50 clonal expansion divided by the chaos observed in the TCRdist matrix. Welch's t-statistics and random forest were used to reduce the features to about a dozen V-J combinations, which were then used as input to a naive Bayes classifier. The Morisita-Horn index was used to measure how similar the thyroid and blood repertoires were. The public reads were run again by TCRdb, first through fastp at Q25 and then through MiXCR, and only productive beta chains were kept. CDR3 protein sequences are deduplicated, and each keeps its most common genes and DNA. The V and J calls were determined by TCRdb, not by the authors. The sample has approximately 160,000 distinct CDR3 sequences on record, 30% to 45% of them singletons. The ten top clones hold roughly 5.8% of the sample.

A distance of 15 bases separates the germline ends of V and J, which lose 5 bases and 1 base respectively. From cysteine to phenylalanine, the CDR3 is 15 amino acids long. Only CDR3 DNA is held: 45 bases, read in frame from base 1. The germline V gene (reference sequence) provides CDR1 DFQATT and CDR2 SNEGSKA. This sample was included in a study of Graves' ophthalmopathy and Graves' hyperthyroidism (dated by TCRdb to the late 2010s). A note on the overall study: Peripheral blood was collected at initial diagnosis, prior to any treatment. TCR beta repertoire signatures were used to distinguish Graves' ophthalmopathy from Graves' hyperthyroidism and to predict progression to ophthalmopathy. In total, around 140 blood samples were TCR-sequenced: 40 to 45 ophthalmopathy, some 75 hyperthyroidism and approximately 17 hyperthyroidism-to-ophthalmopathy patients. A discovery set of 100 patients (roughly 41 ophthalmopathy, under 65 stable hyperthyroidism) was enrolled to explore V-J signatures distinguishing ophthalmopathy from hyperthyroidism. For independent validation, a separate cohort was made up of 18 to 20 hyperthyroidism patients plus 17 patients who later progressed from hyperthyroidism to ophthalmopathy. In roughly six hyperthyroidism patients, T-cell repertoires of thyroid tissue and blood were compared. After sampling, hyperthyroidism patients received methimazole starting at 30 mg daily, and ophthalmopathy patients received high-dose intravenous methylprednisolone. For training and testing, the roughly 97 patients in the discovery cohort were randomly divided in a 7:3 ratio. Overall study results and their limits: In validation, the model predicted ophthalmopathy progression with about 70% sensitivity and about 73% specificity; around twelve predicted patients were CT-confirmed with GO in a median of 6.5 months. Sample size was not statistically predetermined, and group allocation was not concealed from the investigators. The 13-signature model separated ophthalmopathy from stable hyperthyroidism with around 90% sensitivity and roughly 84% specificity in cross-validation, and 80%/75% in the test set. Among expanded thyroid clonotypes with frequency above 0.001, most also showed up in blood, which suggests that blood repertoires may reflect the thyroid immune response.

Ophthalmopathy patients had moderately to severely active disease, Clinical Activity Score of at least 3, NOSPECS grade of at least 4, and disease duration under 3 months. Patients with other autoimmune diseases, uncontrolled infections, pregnancy or lactation were excluded from the study. Diagnosis was based on clinical symptoms, serum thyroxine, TRAb, thyroid ultrasound and orbital computed tomography. Ficoll-Paque density gradient centrifugation was used to isolate PBMCs from approximately 11 ml of fresh peripheral blood. Total RNA was extracted using Trizol reagent, and RNA quality was checked on an Agilent 2100 Bioanalyzer.

The source material was peripheral blood. The sequence was collected from a woman aged 40 to 50 with Graves' ophthalmopathy. Donor details come from another sample of the same person, matched by shared clones. In this chain, TRBV20-1 is recombined with TRBJ1-5, and the D gene may be TRBD1, 5 bases matching. In nucleotides, the sequence is TGCAGTGCTCTGAGCCTTCACAGGAGCAATCAGCCCCAGCATTTT. Its protein product is CSALSLHRSNQPQHF.